In this sample, the clone carrying this T cell receptor (beta chain) turned up once. Its antigen is unidentified. The protocol was immunoSEQ multiplex PCR, while the TCRdb copy is restricted to in-frame clones and leaves out a portion. The sample yields 100,000 to 150,000 clones, 85% to 90% seen once. The entry originates in a study of T cell responses to AZD1222 COVID-19 vaccine. Whole-study context: Whether given at about 4 or about 12 weeks, second doses were pooled.

Study-level results: Among those given AZD1222, only five to seven were seropositive at baseline. Donors were mostly white British, more females; clonal diversity possibly underestimated. Spike-specific TCRs gained breadth and depth after people received two AZD1222 doses.

The CDR3 length is 17 residues. The V gene lost 5 bases and the J gene lost 4 bases, with 21 bases spanning the gap. The V gene's germline CDR1 is MNHEY and CDR2 SMNVEV (reference sequence). The sample consisted of peripheral blood, taken on day 0 of AZD1222 vaccination. The chain combines TRBV27 with TRBJ1-5; D is perhaps TRBD1 (6 bases). This receptor was taken from an adult in good health. CDR3 residues: CASSPRGRREGNQPQHF. The CDR3 bases are TGTGCCAGCAGTCCTAGGGGGAGGCGTGAGGGGAATCAGCCCCAGCATTTT.